This TCR beta chain derives from a study of radiotherapy plus CTLA-4 blockade in lung cancer. Assay: immunoSEQ multiplex PCR; the TCRdb copy retains only in-frame clones and omits some. The data contain tens of thousands of clones, 65% to 90% of them singletons. About this clone itself: The antigen is not known.

Whole-study results and caveats: In blood, after radiotherapy plus ipilimumab, tumor-derived TCR clones expanded. Strongest reported response predictors: early blood clone changes and post-radiation interferon-beta.

Source: peripheral blood, taken from a patient treated with radiotherapy plus ipilimumab. The receptor's source is a human donor with non-small cell lung cancer whose response to radiotherapy plus ipilimumab could not be evaluated.

CDR3 sequence reads: CASSLGGDSPLHF. CDR3 sequence (DNA): TGTGCCAGCAGTTTGGGAGGGGATTCACCCCTCCACTTT. J is TRBJ1-6 and V is TRBV27, with a tentative D call TRBD1 (5 bases). The CDR3 spans 13 residues. V lost 3 bases and J lost 8, with 8 bases in between. Germline values: CDR1 MNHEY, CDR2 SMNVEV (reference sequence).